This T cell receptor (beta chain) emerged from a study of early T cells in non-severe SARS-CoV-2 infection. Study-level findings and limits: In VDJdb matching, anti-spike CD8 responses were favored while private and CD4 specificities went missing.

The library protocol tagged individual cDNA molecules with unique molecular identifiers. MiXCR, run by TCRdb on the 5' RACE reads, gives a single entry per CDR3 protein. The sample lists about 36,000 distinct CDR3 sequences; nearly 10% were seen once. The V segment lost 0 bases and the J segment 4 bases; nucleotides outside the gene matches: 5. Germline assignment: CDR1 MNHNS and CDR2 SASEGT. The CDR3 totals 15 residues. This clonotype was seen a handful of times. Its cognate antigen is unknown. Specimen: whole blood. The chain joins TRBV6-1 to TRBJ1-2; 7 nucleotides line up with TRBD1. This TCR was sampled from an adult who was a healthcare worker with PCR-confirmed SARS-CoV-2 infection or an uninfected control (not recorded which). The CDR3: CASSEAIGQVYGYTF. Written as DNA, the CDR3 is TGTGCCAGCAGTGAAGCTATCGGACAGGTCTATGGCTACACCTTC.